Following are 28 T cell receptor beta chains from one sample sequenced in a study of blood T cell repertoires in COVID-19. Only in-frame clones appear in the TCRdb table, and some are missing; sequencing was by immunoSEQ multiplex PCR. The profile covers around 250,000 clones, with about 90% appearing a single time and around 1.3% taken by the ten largest. Sequenced material: PBMCs or T cells enriched from blood (not recorded which). The source of these receptors is a human donor in a cohort exposed to, infected with or recovered from COVID-19 (not recorded which). The donor label of this sample is uncertain.

This sequence joins TRBV4-3 and TRBJ1-6, with unresolved D. The CDR3 is 16 amino acids. Deletions cut 4 bases from V and 0 bases from J, with 10 bases between. Germline-derived CDR1 and CDR2 are LGHNA and YSLEER. CDR3 loop: CASSLHRSSYNSPLHF. The DNA for the CDR3 is TGCGCCAGCAGCCTACACAGAAGCTCCTATAATTCACCCCTCCACTTT.

The chain uses TRBV30 and TRBJ2-5, with 8 bases aligning to TRBD2. The CDR3 length is 14 residues. Trimming at V came to 0 bases and at J to 5 bases, leaving 5 bases not matched to a gene. The germline gives CDR1 GTSNPN, CDR2 SVGIG (reference sequence). The CDR3 DNA sequence: TGTGCCTGGAGTGTACCGGGGGGGCGTGAGACCCAGTACTTC. This codes for CAWSVPGGRETQYF.

This clone has just a few counts. The V gene is TRBV27, the J gene TRBJ1-1; D is possibly TRBD1 (5 bases). Germline CDR1 and CDR2: MNHEY and SMNVEV (reference sequence). CDR3 length: 14 amino acids. V was shortened by 7 bases and J by 2 bases, with 14 bases between the two germline ends. In nucleotides, the CDR3 is TGTGCCAGCAAGGTAGGGGTAATAAACACTGAAGCTTTCTTT. Amino acid sequence: CASKVGVINTEAFF.

V and J are TRBV15 and TRBJ1-1; TRBD1 matches at 7 bases. Per germline, CDR1 LNHNV and CDR2 YYDKDF (reference sequence). V lost 4 bases, J lost 3 bases, and 5 bases stayed unmatched. The CDR3 is made up of 14 amino acids. DNA of the CDR3: TGTGCCACCAGCAAACATACAGGGGACACTGAAGCTTTCTTT. Translation: CATSKHTGDTEAFF.

J is TRBJ1-1 and V is TRBV2; 8 bases align to TRBD1. CDR3 length: 13 amino acids. J gave up 0 bases and V 6 bases, and 0 bases lay outside the gene matches. The V gene's germline CDR1 is SNHLY and CDR2 FYNNEI. In DNA form, the CDR3 reads TGTGCCAGCAGGACAGGGGTGAACACTGAAGCTTTCTTT. Translating it yields CASRTGVNTEAFF.

The chain links TRBV3-1 (or the pseudogene TRBV3-2) to TRBJ2-7, with D maybe TRBD2 (5 bases). The germline gives CDR1 LGHDT, CDR2 YNNKEL (reference sequence). V was trimmed by 4 bases and J by 2 bases, leaving 9 bases between them. The CDR3 is 13 residues long. CDR3 DNA: TGTGCCAGCAGCCTCGACGGGGCCTACGAGCAGTACTTC. It is translated as CASSLDGAYEQYF.

This clone was found a few times. The V gene is TRBV9, the J gene TRBJ2-7, with 8 bases that match TRBD2. The CDR3 has 14 residues. V shed 0 bases, J shed 4 bases, and the junction held 3 bases outside the gene matches. CDR1 is SGDLS and CDR2 is YYNGEE in the germline V gene. In DNA, the CDR3 is TGTGCCAGCAGCGTAGACGGGGGGGCTTACGAGCAGTACTTC. This translates into CASSVDGGAYEQYF.

V and J are TRBV9 and TRBJ2-4; 10 nucleotides line up with TRBD1. The junction had 4 bases not matched to a gene; V was cut back by 0 bases and J by 1 base. The CDR3 runs 17 residues. Per the germline V gene, CDR1 is SGDLS and CDR2 is YYNGEE. The CDR3 sequence: CASSVDPTGGAKNIQYF. The CDR3 bases are TGTGCCAGCAGCGTAGACCCGACAGGGGGCGCCAAAAACATTCAGTACTTC.

This sequence joins TRBV11-2 and TRBJ1-6; D is undetermined. CDR1 is SGHAT and CDR2 is FQNNGV in the germline V gene. The CDR3 consists of 17 residues. The V end lost 1 base, the J end lost 8 bases, and 18 bases lay between the germline ends. The CDR3 spells CASSLVIAGRGDSPLHF. The CDR3 region has the DNA TGTGCCAGCAGCTTAGTAATAGCGGGCCGAGGTGATTCACCCCTCCACTTT.

V gene TRBV19 combines with J gene TRBJ2-3, with 8 bases matching TRBD1. The junction had 4 bases not matched to a gene; V was cut back by 6 bases and J by 2 bases. The length of the CDR3 is 14 residues. Germline lookup yields CDR1 LNHDA and CDR2 SQIVND (reference sequence). Written as DNA, the CDR3 is TGTGCCAGTAGCAGACAGGGGTCCACAGATACGCAGTATTTT. Protein: CASSRQGSTDTQYF.

The chain combines TRBV6-1 with TRBJ1-2; 9 bases map to TRBD1. V shed 3 bases and J 6 bases; nucleotides not matched to a gene: 8. Germline CDR1 is MNHNS and CDR2 is SASEGT. This CDR3 has 15 residues. The CDR3 loop is CASSDTGGRTDGYTF. CDR3 coding DNA: TGTGCCAGCAGTGACACAGGGGGCAGGACGGATGGCTACACCTTC.

The chain joins TRBV6-5 to TRBJ2-7; TRBD1 matches at 7 bases. J lost 3 bases, V lost 5 bases, and 7 bases had no gene match. The CDR3 covers 14 residues. CDR1 is MNHEY and CDR2 is SVGAGI in the germline V gene. CDR3 loop: CASSPTGPIYEQYF. The CDR3 DNA follows: TGTGCCAGCAGTCCGACAGGGCCTATCTACGAGCAGTACTTC.

The CDR3 protein is CASSQAAGGEKLFF. Written as DNA, the CDR3 is TGCGCCAGCAGCCAAGCAGCGGGCGGTGAAAAACTGTTTTTT. The V call is TRBV4-1, the J call TRBJ1-4; no firm D call. The CDR3 contains 14 residues. Between the trimmed V and J ends, which lost 1 base and 7 bases, there was a span of 10 bases. CDR1 is MGHRA, CDR2 YSYEKL, per germline.

The rearrangement uses TRBV25-1 and TRBJ1-1; the D gene is possibly TRBD1 (5 bases). The germline V gene has CDR1 MGHDK and CDR2 SYGVNS. The CDR3 extends over 13 amino acids. V was shortened by 1 base and J by 4 bases, with 7 bases between the two germline ends. CDR3 nucleotide sequence: TGTGCCAGCAGTGAATTGGGGGGCACTGAAGCTTTCTTT. It codes for CASSELGGTEAFF. Using reference TRBV25-1 and TRBJ1-1 for the parts outside the CDR3, the full variable domain is EADIYQTPRYLVIGTGKKITLECSQTMGHDKMYWYQQDPGMELHLIHYSYGVNSTEKGDLSSESTVSRIRTEHFPLTLESARPSHTSQYLCASSELGGTEAFFGQGTRLTVV.

This chain joins TRBV10-1 and TRBJ2-1, with D perhaps TRBD1 (5 bases). Germline V lookup: CDR1 WNHNN, CDR2 SYGVQD (reference sequence). Between the trimmed V and J ends, which lost 2 bases and 0 bases, there was a span of 14 bases. The CDR3 sequence is 17 residues long. The CDR3 reads CASSEDTGSSSYNEQFF. CDR3 nucleotide sequence: TGCGCCAGCAGTGAGGACACAGGATCCAGCTCCTACAATGAGCAGTTCTTC.

The chain recombines TRBV4-2 with TRBJ2-2, with 8 bases fitting TRBD1. CDR3 length: 14 amino acids. The germline gives CDR1 LGHNA, CDR2 YNFKEQ. The V segment lost 2 bases and the J segment 6 bases; nucleotides outside the gene matches: 2. The CDR3 DNA follows: TGTGCCAGCAGCCAAAAACAGGGGGCCGGGGAGCTGTTTTTT. This sequence encodes CASSQKQGAGELFF.

In DNA, the CDR3 is TGTGCCAGCAGCGTAGGGGGACTAGCGGGGGCCCTTGCGGCAGATACGCAGTATTTT. It translates to CASSVGGLAGALAADTQYF. The chain is built from TRBV9 and TRBJ2-3, with TRBD2 matching 14 bases. This CDR3 region has 19 residues. Germline CDR1 and CDR2: SGDLS and YYNGEE. V was clipped by 0 bases and J by 4 bases; unmatched bases: 10.

This chain connects TRBV4-1 to TRBJ1-4; TRBD1 matches at 9 bases. The CDR3 totals 17 residues. Germline CDR1 is MGHRA and CDR2 is YSYEKL. V lost 2 bases to trimming and J lost 8 bases; unmatched junction nucleotides: 12. For the CDR3, the DNA is TGCGCCAGCAGCCAACATCCCCTACAGGGGGCAAGCGAAAAACTGTTTTTT. Translation gives CASSQHPLQGASEKLFF.

Concerning this clone itself: This same CDR3 is encoded by further DNA sequences in the sample. The V call is TRBV5-1, the J call TRBJ1-2; possible D gene TRBD1, 5 bases. V was cut by 4 bases and J by 6 bases, with 16 bases left in between. Germline V gives CDR1 SGHRS, CDR2 YFSETQ. This CDR3 contains 14 residues. The CDR3: CASSLDRGRDGYTF. The CDR3 DNA sequence: TGCGCCAGCAGCCTTGATAGGGGCCGGGATGGCTACACCTTC. The full variable domain, completed using reference TRBV5-1 and TRBJ1-2, is KAGVTQTPRYLIKTRGQQVTLSCSPISGHRSVSWYQQTPGQGLQFLFEYFSETQRNKGNFPGRFSGRQFSNSRSEMNVSTLELGDSALYLCASSLDRGRDGYTFGSGTRLTVV.

The chain is built from TRBV14 and TRBJ2-1; a possible D gene is TRBD1 (6 bases). The V gene's germline CDR1 is SGHDN and CDR2 FVKESK. The CDR3 length is 15 residues. Trimming took 4 bases from V and 7 from J, leaving 17 bases between them. The CDR3 DNA reads TGTGCCAGCAGCCGGGGAAAAGGGGGAAATAATGAGCAGTTCTTC. Amino acid sequence: CASSRGKGGNNEQFF.

The genes are TRBV27 and TRBJ1-1; D is perhaps TRBD1 (6 bases). From germline, CDR1 is MNHEY and CDR2 SMNVEV (reference sequence). This CDR3 contains 16 residues. With 6 bases removed from V and 1 base from J, the gap between germline ends came to 18 bases. The CDR3 here is CASRYTQGRGNTEAFF. Here the CDR3 DNA reads TGTGCCAGCAGATACACCCAGGGCAGGGGGAACACTGAAGCTTTCTTT.

Only a few counts were recorded for this clone. The genes are TRBV4-2 and TRBJ1-2; TRBD1 is a possible D gene (6 bases). Germline assignment: CDR1 LGHNA and CDR2 YNFKEQ. The CDR3 has 15 residues. Trimming left V 0 bases short and J 4 bases short, with 12 bases between. CDR3 protein: CASSQDVTGSYGYTF. In DNA, the CDR3 is TGTGCCAGCAGCCAAGATGTGACAGGCAGCTATGGCTACACCTTC.

There are a few counts of this clone. The chain carries TRBV4-1 and TRBJ2-7; TRBD2 is a possible D gene (5 bases). The length of the CDR3 is 16 residues. Germline lookup yields CDR1 MGHRA and CDR2 YSYEKL. Trimming stripped 4 bases from V and 3 bases from J, with 19 bases between. CDR3 loop: CASSPLTGSPLYEQYF. In DNA, the CDR3 is TGCGCCAGCAGCCCCCTCACGGGGTCCCCTCTCTACGAGCAGTACTTC.

This clone has only one observation. The chain has TRBV5-4 and TRBJ2-2; D ambiguous. V was cut by 1 base and J by 2 bases, with 9 bases left in between. CDR3 length: 15 amino acids. From germline, CDR1 is SGHNT and CDR2 YYREEE (reference sequence). CDR3 in amino acids: CASSLTGPNTGELFF. The CDR3 region has the DNA TGTGCCAGCAGCTTGACGGGTCCTAACACCGGGGAGCTGTTTTTT.

V is TRBV4-3 and J is TRBJ1-6, with D unclear. Germline V gene data show CDR1 as LGHNA and CDR2 as YSLEER. The CDR3 runs to 15 residues. V shed 0 bases and J shed 6 bases, with 9 bases lying between them. CDR3 region: CASSQEEGFNSPLHF. CDR3 DNA: TGCGCCAGCAGCCAAGAGGAGGGCTTTAATTCACCCCTCCACTTT.

The CDR3 loop reads CASSRHASGDGPEETQYF. The DNA for the CDR3 is TGCGCCAGCAGCCGCCACGCGTCGGGGGATGGGCCCGAAGAGACCCAGTACTTC. This sequence joins TRBV4-3 and TRBJ2-5, with D perhaps matching TRBD2 (6 bases). Germline lookup yields CDR1 LGHNA and CDR2 YSLEER. CDR3 length: 18 amino acids. The germline V and J ends were trimmed by 4 bases and 3 bases, with 24 bases remaining between them.

This chain connects TRBV2 to TRBJ2-7; 8 bases are shared with TRBD2. The CDR3 sequence is 13 residues long. Trimming removed 10 bases from V and 3 bases from J; junction bases left unmatched: 8. Germline V gene sequence: CDR1 SNHLY, CDR2 FYNNEI. CDR3 loop: CATKAGVHYEQYF. Here the CDR3 DNA reads TGTGCCACCAAAGCGGGGGTACACTACGAGCAGTACTTC. Full variable domain (outside the CDR3, taken from reference TRBV2 and TRBJ2-7): EPEVTQTPSHQVTQMGQEVILRCVPISNHLYFYWYRQILGQKVEFLVSFYNNEISEKSEIFDDQFSVERPDGSNFTLKIRSTKLEDSAMYFCATKAGVHYEQYFGPGTRLTVT.

The chain recombines TRBV28 with TRBJ2-2; 9 bases line up with TRBD1. V lost 6 bases to trimming and J lost 5 bases; unmatched junction nucleotides: 7. This CDR3 is built from 15 residues. CDR1 and CDR2 (germline): MDHEN, SYDVKM. CDR3 sequence reads: CASRPRQGETGELFF. CDR3 nucleotide sequence: TGTGCCAGCAGACCCCGACAGGGGGAGACCGGGGAGCTGTTTTTT.